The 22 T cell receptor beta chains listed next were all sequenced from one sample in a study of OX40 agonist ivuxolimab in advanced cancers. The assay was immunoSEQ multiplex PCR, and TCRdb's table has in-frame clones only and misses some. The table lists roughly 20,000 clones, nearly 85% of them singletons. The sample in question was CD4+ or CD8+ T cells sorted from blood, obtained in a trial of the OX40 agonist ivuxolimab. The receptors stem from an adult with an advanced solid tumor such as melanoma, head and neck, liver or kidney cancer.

The CDR3 spells CSVGDREQFF. In DNA form, the CDR3 reads TGCAGCGTTGGAGACAGAGAGCAGTTCTTC. The chain recombines TRBV29-1 with TRBJ2-1; D might be TRBD1 (5 bases). V lost 4 bases and J 10 bases, leaving 8 bases between the germline ends. The CDR3 runs to 10 residues. Germline V gene sequence: CDR1 SQVTM, CDR2 ANQGSEA.

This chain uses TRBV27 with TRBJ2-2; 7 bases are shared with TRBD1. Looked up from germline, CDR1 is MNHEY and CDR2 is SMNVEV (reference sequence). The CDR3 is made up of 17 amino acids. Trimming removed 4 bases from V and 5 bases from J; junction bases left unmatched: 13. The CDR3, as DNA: TGTGCCAGCAGTTCGGACAGAGATTTGACAGGGACCGGGGAGCTGTTTTTT. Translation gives CASSSDRDLTGTGELFF.

The CDR3 nucleotides read TGTGCCAGCAGCCGAGGGACTAGCGGGAGGGGAGCGGAGACCCAGTACTTC. It codes for CASSRGTSGRGAETQYF. V gene TRBV7-9 combines with J gene TRBJ2-5; the match to TRBD2 covers 16 bases. Germline loops: CDR1 SEHNR, CDR2 FQNEAQ (reference sequence). The CDR3 is made up of 17 amino acids. V shed 5 bases, J shed 5 bases, and the junction held 8 bases outside the gene matches.

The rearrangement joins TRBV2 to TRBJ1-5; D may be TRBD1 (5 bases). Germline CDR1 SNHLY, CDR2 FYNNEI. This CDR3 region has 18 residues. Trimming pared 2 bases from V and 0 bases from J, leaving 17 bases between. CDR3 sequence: CASSEWGERDYSNQPQHF. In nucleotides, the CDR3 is TGTGCCAGCAGTGAATGGGGGGAGAGGGACTATAGCAATCAGCCCCAGCATTTT.

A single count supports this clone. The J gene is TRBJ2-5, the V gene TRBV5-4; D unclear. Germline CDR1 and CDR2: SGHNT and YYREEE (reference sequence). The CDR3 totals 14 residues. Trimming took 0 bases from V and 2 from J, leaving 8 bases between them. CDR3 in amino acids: CASSLDTIQETQYF. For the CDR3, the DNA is TGTGCCAGCAGCTTGGATACGATTCAAGAGACCCAGTACTTC.

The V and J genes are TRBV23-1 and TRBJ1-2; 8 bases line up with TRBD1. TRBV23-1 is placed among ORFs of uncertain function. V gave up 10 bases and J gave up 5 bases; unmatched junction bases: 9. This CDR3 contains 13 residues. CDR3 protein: CATYGQGRYGYTF. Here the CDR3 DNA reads TGCGCCACCTACGGACAGGGACGGTATGGCTACACCTTC.

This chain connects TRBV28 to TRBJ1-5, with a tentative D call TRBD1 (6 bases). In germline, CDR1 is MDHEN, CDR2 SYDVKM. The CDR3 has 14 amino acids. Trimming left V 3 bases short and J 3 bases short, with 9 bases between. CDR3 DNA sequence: TGTGCCAGCAGTTTCTCAGGGGCCAATCAGCCCCAGCATTTT. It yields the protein CASSFSGANQPQHF.

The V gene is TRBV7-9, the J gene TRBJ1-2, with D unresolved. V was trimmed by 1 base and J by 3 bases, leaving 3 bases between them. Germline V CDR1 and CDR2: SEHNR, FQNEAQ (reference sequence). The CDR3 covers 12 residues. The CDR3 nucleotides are TGTGCCAGCAGCTTAGTGGACTATGGCTACACCTTC. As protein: CASSLVDYGYTF.

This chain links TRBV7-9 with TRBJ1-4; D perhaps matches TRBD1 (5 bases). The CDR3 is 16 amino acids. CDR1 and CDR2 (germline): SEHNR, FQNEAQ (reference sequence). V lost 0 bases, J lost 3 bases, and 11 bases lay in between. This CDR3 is CASSLAGAVANEKLFF. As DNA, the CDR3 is TGTGCCAGCAGCTTAGCCGGGGCGGTGGCTAATGAAAAACTGTTTTTT.

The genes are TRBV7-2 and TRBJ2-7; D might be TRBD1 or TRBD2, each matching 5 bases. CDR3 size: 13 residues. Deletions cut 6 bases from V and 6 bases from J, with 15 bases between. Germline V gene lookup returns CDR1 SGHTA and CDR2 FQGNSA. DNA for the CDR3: TGTGCCAGCAGTCCTTATTGGGGGACCGAGCAGTACTTC. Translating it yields CASSPYWGTEQYF. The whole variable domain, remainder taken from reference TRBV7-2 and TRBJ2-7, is GAGVSQSPSNKVTEKGKDVELRCDPISGHTALYWYRQSLGQGLEFLIYFQGNSAPDKSGLPSDRFSAERTGGSVSTLTIQRTQQEDSAVYLCASSPYWGTEQYFGPGTRLTVT.

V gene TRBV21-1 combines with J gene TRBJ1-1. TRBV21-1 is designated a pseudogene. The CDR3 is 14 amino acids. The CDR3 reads CASRLRVAPLGAFF. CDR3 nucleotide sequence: TGTGCCAGCAGATTACGGGTCGCCCCCCTAGGAGCTTTCTTT.

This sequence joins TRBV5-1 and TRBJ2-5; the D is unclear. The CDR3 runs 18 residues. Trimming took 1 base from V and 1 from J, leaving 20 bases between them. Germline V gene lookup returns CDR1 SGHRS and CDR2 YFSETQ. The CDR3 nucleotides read TGCGCCAGCAGCTTGCCCCACCACCCAGTAAGCACCCAAGAGACCCAGTACTTC. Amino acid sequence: CASSLPHHPVSTQETQYF.

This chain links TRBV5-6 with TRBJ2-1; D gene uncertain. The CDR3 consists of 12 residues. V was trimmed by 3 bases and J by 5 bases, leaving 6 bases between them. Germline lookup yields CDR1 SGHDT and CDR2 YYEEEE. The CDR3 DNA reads TGTGCCAGCAGCTATCAAAACAATGAGCAGTTCTTC. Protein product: CASSYQNNEQFF.

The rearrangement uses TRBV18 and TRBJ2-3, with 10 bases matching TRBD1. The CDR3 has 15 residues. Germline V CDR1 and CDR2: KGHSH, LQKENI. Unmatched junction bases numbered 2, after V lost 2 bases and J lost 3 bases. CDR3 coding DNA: TGTGCCAGCTCACCAGGACAGGGGGTAACAGATACGCAGTATTTT. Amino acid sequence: CASSPGQGVTDTQYF.

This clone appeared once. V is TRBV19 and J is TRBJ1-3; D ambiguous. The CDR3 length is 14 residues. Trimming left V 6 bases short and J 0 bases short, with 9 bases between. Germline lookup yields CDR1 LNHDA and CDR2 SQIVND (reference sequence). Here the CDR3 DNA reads TGTGCCAGTAGGAATATGATCTCTGGAAACACCATATATTTT. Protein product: CASRNMISGNTIYF. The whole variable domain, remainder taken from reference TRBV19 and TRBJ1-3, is DGGITQSPKYLFRKEGQNVTLSCEQNLNHDAMYWYRQDPGQGLRLIYYSQIVNDFQKGDIAEGYSVSREKKESFPLTVTSAQKNPTAFYLCASRNMISGNTIYFGEGSWLTVV.

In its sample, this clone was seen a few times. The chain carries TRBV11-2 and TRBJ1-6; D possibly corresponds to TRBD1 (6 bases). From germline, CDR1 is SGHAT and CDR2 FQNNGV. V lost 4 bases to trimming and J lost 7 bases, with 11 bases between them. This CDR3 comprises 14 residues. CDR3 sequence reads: CASSSDRNNSPLHF. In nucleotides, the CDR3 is TGTGCCAGCAGCTCGGACAGAAACAATTCACCCCTCCACTTT.

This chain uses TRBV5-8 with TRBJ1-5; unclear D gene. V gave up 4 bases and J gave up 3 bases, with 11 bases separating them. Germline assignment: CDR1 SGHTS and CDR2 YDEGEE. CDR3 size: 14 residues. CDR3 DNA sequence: TGTGCCAGCAGCAACAGTTTGAACAATCAGCCCCAGCATTTT. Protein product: CASSNSLNNQPQHF.

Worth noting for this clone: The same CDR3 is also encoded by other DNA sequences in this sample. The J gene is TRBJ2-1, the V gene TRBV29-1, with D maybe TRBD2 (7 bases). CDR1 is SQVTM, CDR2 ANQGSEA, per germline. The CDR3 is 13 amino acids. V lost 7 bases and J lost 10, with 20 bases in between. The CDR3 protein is CSEKGGVGGEQFF. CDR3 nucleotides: TGCAGCGAAAAGGGGGGGGTGGGCGGGGAGCAGTTCTTC.

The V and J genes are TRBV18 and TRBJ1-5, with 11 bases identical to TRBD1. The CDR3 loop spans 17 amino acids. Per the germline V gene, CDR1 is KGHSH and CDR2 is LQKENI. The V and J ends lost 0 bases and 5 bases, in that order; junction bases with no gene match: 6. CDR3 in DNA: TGTGCCAGCTCACCACCGTCCGGGACAGGGGGTCATCAGCCCCAGCATTTT. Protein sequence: CASSPPSGTGGHQPQHF.

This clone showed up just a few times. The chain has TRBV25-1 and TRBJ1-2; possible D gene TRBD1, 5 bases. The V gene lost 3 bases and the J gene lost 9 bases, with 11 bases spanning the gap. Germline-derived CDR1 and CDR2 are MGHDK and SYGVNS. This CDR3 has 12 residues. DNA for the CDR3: TGTGCCAGCAGTGAGGCGGGACGGAGCTACACCTTC. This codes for CASSEAGRSYTF.

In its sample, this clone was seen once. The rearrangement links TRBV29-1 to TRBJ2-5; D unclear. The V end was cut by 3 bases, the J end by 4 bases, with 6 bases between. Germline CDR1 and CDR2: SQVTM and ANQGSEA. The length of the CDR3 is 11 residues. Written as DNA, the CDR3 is TGCAGCGTTGATTTTGTAGAGACCCAGTACTTC. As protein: CSVDFVETQYF.

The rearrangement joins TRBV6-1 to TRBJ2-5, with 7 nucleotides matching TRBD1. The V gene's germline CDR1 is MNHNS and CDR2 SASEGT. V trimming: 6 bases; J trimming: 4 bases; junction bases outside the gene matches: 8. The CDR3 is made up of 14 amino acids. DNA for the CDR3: TGTGCCAGCAGCTTACAGGGGTACGGAGAGACCCAGTACTTC. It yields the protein CASSLQGYGETQYF.